This T cell receptor (beta chain) was obtained from a study of blood T cell repertoires in COVID-19. Under the authors' procedure: From reference gene primer amplification, estimates of nucleated cell counts were derived. Libraries were prepared by immunoSEQ multiplex PCR; TCRdb keeps only in-frame clonotypes and omits some of them. From that table come the V and J calls and clone size; the DNA was used to work out D and trimming. The table records hundreds of thousands of clones, about four fifths of them present only once. Participant-given clinical history determined each cohort assignment. Exposed participants encountered a COVID-19 case during the 2 weeks preceding study entry. The germline CDR1 and CDR2 sequences are SGHAT and FQNNGV. Trimming removed 1 base from V and 6 bases from J; junction bases left unmatched: 3. CDR3 length equals 13 residues.

This TCR was sampled from a man aged 40-55 years who had been exposed to COVID-19. The gene calls are TRBV11-2 and TRBJ2-7, with 7 nucleotides matching TRBD2. The source material was PBMCs or T cells enriched from blood (not recorded which). The CDR3 loop reads CASSLVPGGEQYF. The CDR3 DNA reads as TGTGCCAGCAGCTTAGTCCCGGGGGGCGAGCAGTACTTC.